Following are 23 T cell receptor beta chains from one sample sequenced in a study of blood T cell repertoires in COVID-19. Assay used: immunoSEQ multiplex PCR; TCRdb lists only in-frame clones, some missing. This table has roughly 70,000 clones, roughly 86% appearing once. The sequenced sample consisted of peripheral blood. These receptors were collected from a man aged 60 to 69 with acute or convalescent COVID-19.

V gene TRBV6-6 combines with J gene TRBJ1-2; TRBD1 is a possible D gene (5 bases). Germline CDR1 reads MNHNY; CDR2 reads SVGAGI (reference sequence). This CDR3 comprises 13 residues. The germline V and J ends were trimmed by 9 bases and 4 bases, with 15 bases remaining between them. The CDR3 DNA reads TGTGCCAGGGCTCTCGGGACTATCTATGGCTACACCTTC. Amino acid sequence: CARALGTIYGYTF.

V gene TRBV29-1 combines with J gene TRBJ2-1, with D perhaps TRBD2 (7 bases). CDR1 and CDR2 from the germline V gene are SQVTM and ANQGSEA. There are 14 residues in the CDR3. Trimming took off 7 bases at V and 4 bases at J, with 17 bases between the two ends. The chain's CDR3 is CSASSGGLYNEQFF. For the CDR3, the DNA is TGCAGCGCGTCATCGGGGGGCCTTTACAATGAGCAGTTCTTC.

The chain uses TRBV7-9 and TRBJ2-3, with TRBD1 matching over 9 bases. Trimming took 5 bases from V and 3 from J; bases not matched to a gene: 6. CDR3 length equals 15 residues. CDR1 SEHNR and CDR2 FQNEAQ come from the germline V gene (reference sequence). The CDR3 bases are TGTGCCAGCAGCCCGGGACAGGGAAGGACAGATACGCAGTATTTT. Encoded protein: CASSPGQGRTDTQYF.

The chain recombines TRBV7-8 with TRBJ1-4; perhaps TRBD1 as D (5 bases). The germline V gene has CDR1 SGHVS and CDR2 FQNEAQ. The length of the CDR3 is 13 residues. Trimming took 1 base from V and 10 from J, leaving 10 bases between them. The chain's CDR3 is CASSLVQGGKLFF. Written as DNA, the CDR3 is TGTGCCAGCAGCTTAGTGCAGGGTGGAAAACTGTTTTTT. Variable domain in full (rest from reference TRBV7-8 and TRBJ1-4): GAGVSQSPRYKVAKRGQDVALRCDPISGHVSLFWYQQALGQGPEFLTYFQNEAQLDKSGLPSDRFFAERPEGSVSTLKIQRTQQEDSAVYLCASSLVQGGKLFFGSGTQLSVL.

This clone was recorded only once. The chain's CDR3 is CATSRETEGPNQPQHF. As DNA, the CDR3 is TGTGCCACCAGCAGAGAGACAGAAGGCCCCAATCAGCCCCAGCATTTT. The chain recombines TRBV15 with TRBJ1-5; a weak D match, TRBD1 (5 bases). CDR3 size: 16 residues. Trimming shortened V by 0 bases and J by 3 bases, and 12 bases separated the two germline ends. CDR1 and CDR2 (germline): LNHNV, YYDKDF (reference sequence).

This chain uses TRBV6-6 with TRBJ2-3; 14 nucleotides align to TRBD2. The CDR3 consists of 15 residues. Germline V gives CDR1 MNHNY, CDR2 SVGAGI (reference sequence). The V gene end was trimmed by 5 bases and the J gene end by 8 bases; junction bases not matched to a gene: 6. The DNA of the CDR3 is TGTGCCAGCAGTAGGGGACTAGCGGGGGAGGGTACGCAGTATTTT. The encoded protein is CASSRGLAGEGTQYF.

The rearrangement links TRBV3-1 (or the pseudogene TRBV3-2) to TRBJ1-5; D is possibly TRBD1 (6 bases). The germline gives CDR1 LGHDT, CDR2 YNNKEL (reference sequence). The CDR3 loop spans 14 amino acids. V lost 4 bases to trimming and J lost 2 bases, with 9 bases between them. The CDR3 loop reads CASSPKGGNQPQHF. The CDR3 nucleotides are TGTGCCAGCAGCCCGAAGGGGGGCAATCAGCCCCAGCATTTT.

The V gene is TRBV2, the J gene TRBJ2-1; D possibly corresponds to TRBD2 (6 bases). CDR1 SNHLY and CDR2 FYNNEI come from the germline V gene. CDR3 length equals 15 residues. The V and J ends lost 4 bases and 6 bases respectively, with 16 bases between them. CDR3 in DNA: TGTGCCAGCAGTGGACTAGGGGAAGAGGGCAATGAGCAGTTCTTC. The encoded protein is CASSGLGEEGNEQFF.

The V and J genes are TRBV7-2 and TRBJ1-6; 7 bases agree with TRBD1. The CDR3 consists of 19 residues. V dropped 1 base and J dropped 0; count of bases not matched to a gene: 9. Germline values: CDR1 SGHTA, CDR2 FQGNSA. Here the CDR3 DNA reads TGTGCCAGCAGCTTAGGGACAGGTTCCTTGAGCTCCTATAATTCACCCCTCCACTTT. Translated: CASSLGTGSLSSYNSPLHF.

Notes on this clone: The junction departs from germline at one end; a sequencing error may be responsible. The CDR3 DNA is TGCGCCAGCAGTTGGGGACAGGAGCAATTT. Encoded protein: CASSWGQEQF. The chain couples TRBV5-1 to TRBJ1-3, with 8 bases fitting TRBD1. The CDR3 contains 10 residues. CDR1 is SGHRS, CDR2 YFSETQ, per germline.

CDR3 in DNA: TGTGCCATCCAAGGAGGAGCGGGGGGGTACAATGAGCAGTTCTTC. Translated: CAIQGGAGGYNEQFF. The rearrangement uses TRBV10-3 and TRBJ2-1; TRBD2 agrees at 10 bases. Trimming removed 8 bases from V and 4 bases from J; junction bases left unmatched: 8. CDR1 and CDR2 (germline): ENHRY, SYGVKD. The CDR3 consists of 15 residues.

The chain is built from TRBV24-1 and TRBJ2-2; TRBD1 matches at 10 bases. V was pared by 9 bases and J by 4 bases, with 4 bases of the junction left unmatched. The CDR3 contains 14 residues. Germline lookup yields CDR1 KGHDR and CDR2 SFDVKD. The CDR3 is CATGRTGGTGELFF. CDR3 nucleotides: TGTGCCACCGGCCGGACAGGGGGCACCGGGGAGCTGTTTTTT.

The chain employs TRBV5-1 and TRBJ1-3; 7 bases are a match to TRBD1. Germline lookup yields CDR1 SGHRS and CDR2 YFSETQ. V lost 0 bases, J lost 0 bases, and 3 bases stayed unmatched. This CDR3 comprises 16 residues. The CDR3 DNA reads TGCGCCAGCAGCTTGGAGGGGGCCCACTCTGGAAACACCATATATTTT. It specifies CASSLEGAHSGNTIYF.

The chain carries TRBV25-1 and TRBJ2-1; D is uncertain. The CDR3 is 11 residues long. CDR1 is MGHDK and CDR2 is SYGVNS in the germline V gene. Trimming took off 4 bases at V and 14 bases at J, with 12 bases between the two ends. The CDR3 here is CASSAGDVEFF. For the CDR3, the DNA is TGTGCCAGCAGTGCCGGTGATGTAGAGTTCTTC.

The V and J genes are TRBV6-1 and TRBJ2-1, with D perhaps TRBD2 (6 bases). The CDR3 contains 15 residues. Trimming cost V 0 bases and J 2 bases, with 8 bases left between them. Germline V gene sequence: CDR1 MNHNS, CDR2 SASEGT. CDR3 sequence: CASSEAGGAYNEQFF. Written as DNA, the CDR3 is TGTGCCAGCAGTGAAGCGGGGGGTGCCTACAATGAGCAGTTCTTC.

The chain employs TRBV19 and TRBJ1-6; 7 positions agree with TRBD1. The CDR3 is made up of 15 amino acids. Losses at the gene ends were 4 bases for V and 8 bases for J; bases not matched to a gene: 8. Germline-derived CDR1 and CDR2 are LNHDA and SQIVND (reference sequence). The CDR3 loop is CASSTSGGSDSPLHF. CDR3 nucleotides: TGTGCCAGTAGTACCTCAGGGGGGTCCGATTCACCCCTCCACTTT.

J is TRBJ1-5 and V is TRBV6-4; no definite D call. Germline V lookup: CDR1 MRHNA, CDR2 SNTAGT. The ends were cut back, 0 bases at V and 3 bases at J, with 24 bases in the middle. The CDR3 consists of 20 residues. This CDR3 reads CASSDSWSPVPDGINQPQHF. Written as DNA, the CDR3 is TGTGCCAGCAGTGACTCGTGGTCCCCCGTGCCGGACGGGATCAATCAGCCCCAGCATTTT.

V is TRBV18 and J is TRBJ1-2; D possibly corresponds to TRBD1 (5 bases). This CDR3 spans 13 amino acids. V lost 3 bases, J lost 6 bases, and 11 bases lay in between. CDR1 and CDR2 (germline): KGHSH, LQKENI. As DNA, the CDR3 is TGTGCCAGCTCACCGGGTAGGGGAAATGGCTACACCTTC. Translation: CASSPGRGNGYTF.

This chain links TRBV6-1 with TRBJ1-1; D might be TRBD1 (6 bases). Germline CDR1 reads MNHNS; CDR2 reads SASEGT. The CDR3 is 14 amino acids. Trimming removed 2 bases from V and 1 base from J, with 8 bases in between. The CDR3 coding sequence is TGTGCCAGCAGTGAACGACAGGCGAACACTGAAGCTTTCTTT. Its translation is CASSERQANTEAFF.

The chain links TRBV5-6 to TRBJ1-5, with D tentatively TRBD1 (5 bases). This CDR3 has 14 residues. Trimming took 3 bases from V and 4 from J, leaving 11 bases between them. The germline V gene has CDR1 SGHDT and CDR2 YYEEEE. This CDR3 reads CASSYSGGNQPQHF. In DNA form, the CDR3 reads TGTGCCAGCAGCTATTCCGGGGGAAATCAGCCCCAGCATTTT.

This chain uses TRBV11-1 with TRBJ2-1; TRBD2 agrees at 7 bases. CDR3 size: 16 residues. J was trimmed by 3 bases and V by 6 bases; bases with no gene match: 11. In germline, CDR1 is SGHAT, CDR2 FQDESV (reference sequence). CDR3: CASRFLGAGDYNEQFF. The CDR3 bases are TGTGCCAGCAGGTTCCTTGGGGCGGGAGACTACAATGAGCAGTTCTTC.

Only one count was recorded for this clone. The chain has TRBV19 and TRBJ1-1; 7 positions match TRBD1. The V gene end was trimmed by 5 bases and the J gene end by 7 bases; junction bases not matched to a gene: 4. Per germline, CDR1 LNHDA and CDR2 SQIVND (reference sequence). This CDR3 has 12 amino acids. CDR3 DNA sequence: TGTGCCAGTAGTGAAAACAGGGGTGAAGCTTTCTTT. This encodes CASSENRGEAFF.

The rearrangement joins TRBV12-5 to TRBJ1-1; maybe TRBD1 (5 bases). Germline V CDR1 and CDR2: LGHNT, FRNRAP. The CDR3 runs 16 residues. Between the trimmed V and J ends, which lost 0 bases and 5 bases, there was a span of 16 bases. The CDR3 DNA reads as TGTGCTAGTGGTTTGGTACCTGGACAAAAAGGGACTGAAGCTTTCTTT. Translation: CASGLVPGQKGTEAFF. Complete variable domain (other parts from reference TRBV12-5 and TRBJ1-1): DARVTQTPRHKVTEMGQEVTMRCQPILGHNTVFWYRQTMMQGLELLAYFRNRAPLDDSGMPKDRFSAEMPDATLATLKIQPSEPRDSAVYFCASGLVPGQKGTEAFFGQGTRLTVV.